Listed below are T cell receptor beta chains from one sample, sequenced in a study of blood T cell repertoires in COVID-19. Sequencing was performed with immunoSEQ multiplex PCR; in TCRdb, only in-frame clones are kept and a portion is missing. The sample lists roughly 200,000 clones; around 86% were seen once. The sequencing input was PBMCs or T cells enriched from blood (not recorded which). The receptors come from a man aged 25-45 years in a cohort exposed to, infected with or recovered from COVID-19 (not recorded which). CDR3s leave out the opening cysteine and the closing phenylalanine or tryptophan. Each record gives: V gene, CDR3 protein.

TRBV3-1/TRBV3-2	ASSQDRLERTQY
TRBV25-1	ASSETGNYGYT
TRBV27	ASSSRRTSGRLDEQY
TRBV5-4	ASSEDFGGGSYNEQF
TRBV27	ASSNSGRVNTEAF
TRBV28	ASSFSSSGRNEQY
TRBV27	ASSLGQGLDTQY
TRBV28	ASSFNPDGGTFNYGYT
TRBV27	ASSYTGDGTEAF
TRBV6-5	ASSYGDRGTYEQY
TRBV27	ARSGGVAGVGNEQF
TRBV5-5	ASSRSLAEGYNEQF
TRBV7-2	ASSWSTGLTDTQY
TRBV6-6	ASSYTPDRGEQY
TRBV28	ASLRTTGLEEQY
TRBV18	ASSPPSGDTGELF
TRBV27	ASSHTLTGGSSGYT
TRBV7-9	ASSFTGGNKGGYT
TRBV6-2/TRBV6-3	ASSAQTRTGLYEQY
TRBV7-2	ASSFPGGYGYT
TRBV24-1	ATSDLDSSYNEQF
TRBV5-1	ASRGTSGSSDTQY
TRBV5-4	ASSPKYGAGYT
TRBV10-3	AISDRSGDEAF
TRBV4-3	ASSQEGGDSEKLF
TRBV19	ASRQTGVSNQPQH
TRBV3-1/TRBV3-2	ASSQGGQGSNQPQH
TRBV5-1	ASSLGDRSGYT
TRBV29-1	SVDGGTGQF
TRBV27	ASSASRTGAYEQY
TRBV19	ASRWEPATEAF